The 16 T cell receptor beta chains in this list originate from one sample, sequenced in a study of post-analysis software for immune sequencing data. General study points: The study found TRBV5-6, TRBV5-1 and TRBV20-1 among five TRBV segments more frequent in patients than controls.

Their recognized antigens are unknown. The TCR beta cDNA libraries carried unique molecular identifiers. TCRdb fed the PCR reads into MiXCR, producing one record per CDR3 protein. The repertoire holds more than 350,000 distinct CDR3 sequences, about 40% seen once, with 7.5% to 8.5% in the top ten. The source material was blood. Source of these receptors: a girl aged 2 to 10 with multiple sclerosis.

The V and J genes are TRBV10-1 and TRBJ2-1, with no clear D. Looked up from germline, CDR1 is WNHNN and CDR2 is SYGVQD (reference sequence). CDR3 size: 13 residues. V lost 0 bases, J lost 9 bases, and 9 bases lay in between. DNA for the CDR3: TGCGCCAGCAGTGAGTCCAAAGCGCGTGAGCAGTTCTTC. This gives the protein CASSESKAREQFF.

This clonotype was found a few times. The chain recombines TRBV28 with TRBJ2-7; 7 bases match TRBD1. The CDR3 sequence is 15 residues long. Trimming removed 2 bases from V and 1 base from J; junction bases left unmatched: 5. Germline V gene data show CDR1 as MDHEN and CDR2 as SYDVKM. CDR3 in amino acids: CASSLGATGSYEQYF. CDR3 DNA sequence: TGTGCCAGCAGTTTAGGTGCGACAGGGTCCTACGAGCAGTACTTC.

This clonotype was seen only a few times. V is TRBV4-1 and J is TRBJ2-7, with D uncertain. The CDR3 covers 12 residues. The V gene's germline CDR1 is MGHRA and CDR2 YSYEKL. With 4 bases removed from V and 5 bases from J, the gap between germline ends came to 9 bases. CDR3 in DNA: TGCGCCAGCAGCCTCCCCGGAAACGAGCAGTACTTC. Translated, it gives CASSLPGNEQYF.

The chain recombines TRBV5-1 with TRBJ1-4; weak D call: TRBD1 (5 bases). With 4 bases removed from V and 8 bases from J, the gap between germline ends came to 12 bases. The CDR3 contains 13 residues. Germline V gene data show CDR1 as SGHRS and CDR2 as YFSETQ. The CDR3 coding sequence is TGCGCCAGCAGCCCCACAGGCTGGGAAAAACTGTTTTTT. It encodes CASSPTGWEKLFF. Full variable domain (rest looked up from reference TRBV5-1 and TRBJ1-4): KAGVTQTPRYLIKTRGQQVTLSCSPISGHRSVSWYQQTPGQGLQFLFEYFSETQRNKGNFPGRFSGRQFSNSRSEMNVSTLELGDSALYLCASSPTGWEKLFFGSGTQLSVL.

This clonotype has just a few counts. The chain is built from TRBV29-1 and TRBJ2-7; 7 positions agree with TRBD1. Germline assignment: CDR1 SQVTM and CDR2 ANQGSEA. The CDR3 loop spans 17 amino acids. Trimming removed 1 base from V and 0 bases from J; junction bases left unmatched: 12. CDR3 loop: CSVEAISQGHSSYEQYF. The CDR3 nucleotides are TGCAGCGTTGAAGCCATATCACAGGGGCACAGCTCCTACGAGCAGTACTTC.

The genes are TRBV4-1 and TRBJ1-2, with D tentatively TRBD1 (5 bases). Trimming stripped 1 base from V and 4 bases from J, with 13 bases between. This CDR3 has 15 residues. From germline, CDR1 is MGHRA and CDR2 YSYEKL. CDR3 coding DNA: TGCGCCAGCAGCCAAGCGGGGCCGGAGGGCTATGGCTACACCTTC. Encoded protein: CASSQAGPEGYGYTF.

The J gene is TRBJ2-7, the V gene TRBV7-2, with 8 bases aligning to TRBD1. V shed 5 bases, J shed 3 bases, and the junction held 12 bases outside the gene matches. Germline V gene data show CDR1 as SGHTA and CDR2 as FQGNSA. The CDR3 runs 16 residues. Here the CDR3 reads CASSPRQGAASYEQYF. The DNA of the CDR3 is TGTGCCAGCAGCCCACGTCAGGGGGCGGCTAGCTACGAGCAGTACTTC.

CDR3 nucleotide sequence: TGTGCCAGCAGCTTGGGCGGGAGGCGGGAGACCCAGTACTTC. Translated, it gives CASSLGGRRETQYF. The V gene is TRBV7-2, the J gene TRBJ2-5; 8 bases align to TRBD2. Trimming took 3 bases from V and 5 from J; bases not matched to a gene: 5. The V gene's germline CDR1 is SGHTA and CDR2 FQGNSA. This CDR3 spans 14 amino acids.

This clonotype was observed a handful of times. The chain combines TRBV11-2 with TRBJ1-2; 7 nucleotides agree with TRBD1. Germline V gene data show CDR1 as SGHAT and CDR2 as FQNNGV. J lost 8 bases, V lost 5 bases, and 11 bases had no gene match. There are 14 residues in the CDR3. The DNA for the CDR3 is TGTGCCAGCAGCGCATACCGACAGGGAAGCGGCTACACCTTC. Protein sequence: CASSAYRQGSGYTF.

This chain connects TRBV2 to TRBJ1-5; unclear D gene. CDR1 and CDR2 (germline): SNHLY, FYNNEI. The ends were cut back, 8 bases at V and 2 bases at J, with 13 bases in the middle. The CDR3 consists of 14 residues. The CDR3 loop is CASRDLGGNQPQHF. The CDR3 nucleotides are TGTGCCAGCCGGGATCTTGGAGGCAATCAGCCCCAGCATTTT.

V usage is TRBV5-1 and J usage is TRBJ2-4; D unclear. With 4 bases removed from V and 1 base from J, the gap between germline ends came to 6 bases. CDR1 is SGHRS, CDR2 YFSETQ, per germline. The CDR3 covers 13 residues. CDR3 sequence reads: CASSGGAKNIQYF. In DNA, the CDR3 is TGCGCCAGCAGCGGTGGGGCCAAAAACATTCAGTACTTC.

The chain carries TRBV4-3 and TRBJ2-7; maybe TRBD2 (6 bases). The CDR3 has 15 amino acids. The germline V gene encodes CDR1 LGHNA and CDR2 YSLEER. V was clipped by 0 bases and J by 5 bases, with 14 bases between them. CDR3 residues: CASSQEGLKWDEQYF. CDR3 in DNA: TGCGCCAGCAGCCAAGAAGGACTAAAATGGGACGAGCAGTACTTC.

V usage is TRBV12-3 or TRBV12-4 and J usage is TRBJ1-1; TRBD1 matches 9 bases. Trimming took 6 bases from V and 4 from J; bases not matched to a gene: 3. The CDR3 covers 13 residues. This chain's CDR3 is CASSPQGATEAFF. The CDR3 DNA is TGTGCCAGCAGCCCACAGGGGGCCACTGAAGCTTTCTTT.

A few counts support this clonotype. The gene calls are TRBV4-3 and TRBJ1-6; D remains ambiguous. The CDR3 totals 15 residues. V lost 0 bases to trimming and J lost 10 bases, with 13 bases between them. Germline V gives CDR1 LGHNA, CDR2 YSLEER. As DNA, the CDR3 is TGCGCCAGCAGCCAAGACCCTCAGCGGGTGTCACCCCTCCACTTT. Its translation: CASSQDPQRVSPLHF.

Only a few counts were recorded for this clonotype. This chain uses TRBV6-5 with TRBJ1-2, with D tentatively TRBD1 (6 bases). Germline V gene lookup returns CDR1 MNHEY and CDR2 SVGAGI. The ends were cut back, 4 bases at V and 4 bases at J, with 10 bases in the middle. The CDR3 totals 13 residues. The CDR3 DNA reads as TGTGCCAGCAGTTTCAAGGGGGGCTATGGCTACACCTTC. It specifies CASSFKGGYGYTF.

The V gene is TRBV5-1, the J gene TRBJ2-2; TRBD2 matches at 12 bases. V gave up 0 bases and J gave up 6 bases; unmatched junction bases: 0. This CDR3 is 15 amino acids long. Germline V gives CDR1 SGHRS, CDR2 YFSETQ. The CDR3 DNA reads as TGCGCCAGCAGCTTGGCTAGCGGGAGGGCCGGGGAGCTGTTTTTT. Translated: CASSLASGRAGELFF.